A single sample gave rise to the 29 T cell receptor beta chains below, sequenced in a study of early T cells in non-severe SARS-CoV-2 infection. MiXCR, run by TCRdb on the 5' RACE reads, gives a single entry per CDR3 protein. Seen here are around 71,000 distinct CDR3 sequences, approximately 15% observed once, and the top ten hold approximately 3.8%. Specimen: whole blood, collected at baseline. The receptors here all came from an adult who was a healthcare worker with PCR-confirmed SARS-CoV-2 infection or an uninfected control (not recorded which).

This clonotype was recorded at least ten times. V usage is TRBV7-9 and J usage is TRBJ2-7, with TRBD2 matching 7 bases. The V and J ends lost 0 bases and 2 bases, in that order; junction bases with no gene match: 4. The CDR3 contains 15 residues. Germline V gives CDR1 SEHNR, CDR2 FQNEAQ (reference sequence). The CDR3, as DNA: TGTGCCAGCAGCTTAGCCGTTGGACTAGCCTACGAGCAGTACTTC. Its protein product is CASSLAVGLAYEQYF.

This clonotype was counted at least ten times. J is TRBJ2-1 and V is TRBV7-9, with D unclear. This CDR3 region has 12 residues. The germline CDR1 and CDR2 sequences are SEHNR and FQNEAQ (reference sequence). Trimming shortened V by 5 bases and J by 6 bases, and 8 bases separated the two germline ends. The CDR3 protein is CASSRDGNEQFF. Written as DNA, the CDR3 is TGTGCCAGCAGCCGAGACGGCAATGAGCAGTTCTTC.

This clonotype has just a few counts. The chain uses TRBV24-1 and TRBJ2-5; D is unclear. V lost 5 bases, J lost 4 bases, and 10 bases lay in between. Germline V gene sequence: CDR1 KGHDR, CDR2 SFDVKD. The CDR3 covers 13 residues. The CDR3 here is CATSAGVPETQYF. CDR3 in DNA: TGTGCCACCAGTGCTGGGGTACCAGAGACCCAGTACTTC.

This clonotype was detected only a few times. The V and J genes are TRBV19 and TRBJ2-1; the D is unclear. V lost 1 base and J lost 10, with 5 bases in between. The CDR3 loop spans 11 amino acids. Germline CDR1 reads LNHDA; CDR2 reads SQIVND (reference sequence). CDR3 amino acids: CASSIGAEQFF. The CDR3 region has the DNA TGTGCCAGTAGTATAGGAGCAGAGCAGTTCTTC. Supplemented by reference TRBV19 and TRBJ2-1, the full variable domain reads DGGITQSPKYLFRKEGQNVTLSCEQNLNHDAMYWYRQDPGQGLRLIYYSQIVNDFQKGDIAEGYSVSREKKESFPLTVTSAQKNPTAFYLCASSIGAEQFFGPGTRLTVL.

This clonotype has just a few counts. CDR3: CASRATGVETQYF. DNA for the CDR3: TGTGCCAGCAGAGCAACAGGGGTAGAGACCCAGTACTTC. V and J are TRBV27 and TRBJ2-5, with TRBD1 identical over 7 bases. This CDR3 is 13 amino acids long. Per germline, CDR1 MNHEY and CDR2 SMNVEV (reference sequence). J lost 4 bases, V lost 6 bases, and 5 bases had no gene match.

This clonotype was seen repeatedly, ten times or more. The V and J genes are TRBV20-1 and TRBJ2-2, with a weak D call TRBD1 (6 bases). The CDR3 has 16 amino acids. Germline V gene data show CDR1 as DFQATT and CDR2 as SNEGSKA (reference sequence). Deletions cut 0 bases from V and 5 bases from J, with 16 bases between. The CDR3 reads CSARDPRDTKTGELFF. The CDR3, as DNA: TGCAGTGCTAGAGATCCCCGGGACACTAAGACCGGGGAGCTGTTTTTT.

This clonotype was seen a handful of times. V usage is TRBV7-9 and J usage is TRBJ1-1, with D tentatively TRBD1 (5 bases). Germline lookup yields CDR1 SEHNR and CDR2 FQNEAQ (reference sequence). The V end was cut by 5 bases, the J end by 7 bases, with 11 bases between. There are 12 residues in the CDR3. The CDR3 region has the DNA TGTGCCAGCAGCCAGGGACCGGGTGAAGCTTTCTTT. Protein product: CASSQGPGEAFF.

In its sample, this clonotype was seen a few times. The chain recombines TRBV6-1 with TRBJ1-5; 9 nucleotides match TRBD1. Germline assignment: CDR1 MNHNS and CDR2 SASEGT. The ends lost 4 bases at V and 7 bases at J; junction bases unmatched: 8. The CDR3 length is 15 residues. The CDR3 spells CASSGAQGQGQPQHF. In DNA, the CDR3 is TGTGCCAGCAGTGGGGCTCAGGGACAGGGCCAGCCCCAGCATTTT.

V usage is TRBV6-6 and J usage is TRBJ1-5; D is possibly TRBD1 (5 bases). Trimming cost V 5 bases and J 0 bases, with 11 bases left between them. The CDR3 covers 15 residues. CDR1 and CDR2 (germline): MNHNY, SVGAGI (reference sequence). CDR3 in DNA: TGTGCCAGCAGTAGGGACGGTTATAGCAATCAGCCCCAGCATTTT. Translation gives CASSRDGYSNQPQHF.

This chain uses TRBV6-6 with TRBJ1-1; maybe TRBD1 (5 bases). Per the germline V gene, CDR1 is MNHNY and CDR2 is SVGAGI (reference sequence). Trimming left V 11 bases short and J 5 bases short, with 24 bases between. The CDR3 is 15 amino acids. This CDR3 reads CAGKTTQGDETEAFF. In DNA, the CDR3 is TGTGCCGGCAAAACAACACAAGGGGACGAAACTGAAGCTTTCTTT.

J is TRBJ1-1 and V is TRBV6-5; 11 nucleotides align to TRBD1. V shed 1 base, J shed 3 bases, and the junction held 1 base outside the gene matches. The V gene's germline CDR1 is MNHEY and CDR2 SVGAGI. This CDR3 is built from 15 residues. For the CDR3, the DNA is TGTGCCAGCAGTTACTGGGGACAGGGGGACACTGAAGCTTTCTTT. This translates into CASSYWGQGDTEAFF.

There are many counts of this clonotype. V is TRBV7-2 and J is TRBJ1-5; weak D call: TRBD1 (6 bases). The CDR3 spans 15 residues. The germline gives CDR1 SGHTA, CDR2 FQGNSA. With 4 bases removed from V and 7 bases from J, the gap between germline ends came to 17 bases. The chain's CDR3 is CASSSLSGAEQPQHF. CDR3 nucleotide sequence: TGTGCCAGCAGCTCCCTGTCGGGGGCAGAACAGCCCCAGCATTTT.

DNA for the CDR3: TGTGCCAGCAGTTCACTGACCCCGGGGCAATTTTTTTTT. This translates into CASSSLTPGQFFF. The V and J genes are TRBV12-3 or TRBV12-4 and TRBJ1-4; D might be TRBD1 (5 bases). This CDR3 spans 13 amino acids. The V end lost 4 bases, the J end lost 17 bases, and 20 bases lay between the germline ends.

This clonotype has just a few counts. The chain couples TRBV29-1 to TRBJ2-7, with 10 bases identical to TRBD1. The CDR3 is made up of 12 amino acids. With 6 bases clipped from V and 5 bases from J, the junction kept 4 bases outside the gene matches. Germline V gene data show CDR1 as SQVTM and CDR2 as ANQGSEA. The chain's CDR3 is CSVGQGVNEQYF. CDR3 DNA sequence: TGCAGCGTCGGACAGGGGGTCAACGAGCAGTACTTC.

The chain couples TRBV6-1 to TRBJ2-1; 8 positions match TRBD2. After removal of 7 bases from V and 8 bases from J, the junction contained 10 bases not matched to a gene. This CDR3 region has 14 residues. In germline, CDR1 is MNHNS, CDR2 SASEGT. The CDR3 here is CASNLLAVGDEQFF. CDR3 bases: TGTGCCAGCAACCTACTAGCGGTTGGGGATGAGCAGTTCTTC.

The chain carries TRBV30 and TRBJ1-5; D is unclear. This CDR3 spans 13 amino acids. Per germline, CDR1 GTSNPN and CDR2 SVGIG (reference sequence). Trimming removed 3 bases from V and 6 bases from J, with 12 bases in between. This chain's CDR3 is CAWRASETQPQHF. The DNA for the CDR3 is TGTGCCTGGAGGGCCTCAGAGACTCAGCCCCAGCATTTT. Together with reference TRBV30 and TRBJ1-5, the CDR3 gives the full variable domain: SQTIHQWPATLVQPVGSPLSLECTVEGTSNPNLYWYRQAAGRGLQLLFYSVGIGQISSEVPQNLSASRPQDRQFILSSKKLLLSDSGFYLCAWRASETQPQHFGDGTRLSIL.

The chain uses TRBV5-6 and TRBJ2-5; D not certain. V lost 2 bases and J lost 0, with 5 bases in between. The CDR3 extends over 13 amino acids. Germline V gives CDR1 SGHDT, CDR2 YYEEEE. This CDR3 is CASSFRNQETQYF. CDR3 nucleotides: TGTGCCAGCAGCTTTCGGAACCAAGAGACCCAGTACTTC.

The chain joins TRBV2 to TRBJ2-5; D might be TRBD2 (7 bases). There are 13 residues in the CDR3. Germline CDR1 SNHLY, CDR2 FYNNEI. Trimming cost V 4 bases and J 3 bases, with 9 bases left between them. The CDR3 loop is CASSGGGKETQYF. The CDR3 DNA follows: TGTGCCAGCAGTGGGGGGGGCAAAGAGACCCAGTACTTC. The full variable domain, completed using reference TRBV2 and TRBJ2-5, is EPEVTQTPSHQVTQMGQEVILRCVPISNHLYFYWYRQILGQKVEFLVSFYNNEISEKSEIFDDQFSVERPDGSNFTLKIRSTKLEDSAMYFCASSGGGKETQYFGPGTRLLVL.

This clonotype has only a few counts. V usage is TRBV28 and J usage is TRBJ1-5; 9 bases fit TRBD1. Germline CDR1 and CDR2: MDHEN and SYDVKM. This CDR3 contains 17 residues. With 1 base clipped from V and 5 bases from J, the junction kept 9 bases outside the gene matches. CDR3: CASSLLPGQGVHQPQHF. The CDR3 coding sequence is TGTGCCAGCAGTTTATTACCGGGACAGGGTGTCCATCAGCCCCAGCATTTT.

This clonotype has more than one count but fewer than ten. This chain connects TRBV27 to TRBJ2-2; D perhaps matches TRBD2 (5 bases). From germline, CDR1 is MNHEY and CDR2 SMNVEV (reference sequence). Trimming took off 0 bases at V and 5 bases at J, with 7 bases between the two ends. CDR3 length: 14 amino acids. The DNA for the CDR3 is TGTGCCAGCAGTTTATCGGAGCGGACCGGGGAGCTGTTTTTT. This translates into CASSLSERTGELFF.

This clonotype has more than one count but fewer than ten. The chain joins TRBV20-1 to TRBJ2-3, with 8 bases identical to TRBD2. The CDR3 is 15 amino acids. After removal of 5 bases from V and 0 bases from J, the junction contained 7 bases not matched to a gene. CDR1 and CDR2 (germline): DFQATT, SNEGSKA (reference sequence). The CDR3 sequence is CSALERERSTDTQYF. The CDR3 nucleotides are TGCAGTGCTCTGGAGCGGGAGAGGAGCACAGATACGCAGTATTTT.

The chain carries TRBV20-1 and TRBJ2-1; 7 bases map to TRBD2. The J segment lost 8 bases and the V segment lost 0 bases, leaving 7 bases of the junction unmatched. The germline V gene has CDR1 DFQATT and CDR2 SNEGSKA (reference sequence). This CDR3 has 14 residues. CDR3 bases: TGCAGTGCTAGAGATCGGCAGCGGGACCATGAGCAGTTCTTC. It specifies CSARDRQRDHEQFF.

This clonotype was seen a handful of times. The V gene is TRBV10-3, the J gene TRBJ1-1, with a weak D call TRBD1 (6 bases). V gave up 2 bases and J gave up 4 bases, with 17 bases separating them. The CDR3 has 16 amino acids. Germline V gene lookup returns CDR1 ENHRY and CDR2 SYGVKD. CDR3 sequence reads: CAISESGAGEVTEAFF. As DNA, the CDR3 is TGTGCCATCAGTGAGAGCGGGGCAGGGGAGGTCACTGAAGCTTTCTTT.

This clonotype occurred a few times. This chain joins TRBV6-6 and TRBJ1-1; the match to TRBD1 covers 8 bases. The germline gives CDR1 MNHNY, CDR2 SVGAGI (reference sequence). The CDR3 runs 15 residues. V dropped 4 bases and J dropped 1; count of bases not matched to a gene: 5. The CDR3 sequence: CASSSRGHGNTEAFF. CDR3 sequence (DNA): TGTGCCAGCAGTTCCAGGGGGCATGGGAACACTGAAGCTTTCTTT.

The chain carries TRBV11-1 and TRBJ2-2, with unresolved D. Germline V gene lookup returns CDR1 SGHAT and CDR2 FQDESV (reference sequence). Trimming stripped 5 bases from V and 6 bases from J, with 13 bases between. CDR3 size: 14 residues. CDR3 residues: CASSPQRRSGELFF. The CDR3 DNA reads TGTGCCAGCAGCCCCCAAAGGCGATCCGGGGAGCTGTTTTTT.

In this sample, this clonotype turned up a few times. This chain joins TRBV11-1 and TRBJ2-3; TRBD1 aligns across 7 bases. Trimming took 6 bases from V and 7 from J; bases not matched to a gene: 7. CDR1 is SGHAT, CDR2 FQDESV, per germline (reference sequence). CDR3 length: 13 residues. The CDR3 DNA reads as TGTGCCAGCAGGAACCGGGACAGAAATACGCAGTATTTT. It yields the protein CASRNRDRNTQYF.

The chain recombines TRBV9 with TRBJ2-5; no firm D call. The length of the CDR3 is 13 residues. Germline CDR1 SGDLS, CDR2 YYNGEE. Trimming left V 4 bases short and J 4 bases short, with 11 bases between. The CDR3 region is CASSPLNRETQYF. DNA for the CDR3: TGTGCCAGCAGCCCCCTAAACAGAGAGACCCAGTACTTC. The full variable domain, its missing parts supplied by reference TRBV9 and TRBJ2-5, is DSGVTQTPKHLITATGQRVTLRCSPRSGDLSVYWYQQSLDQGLQFLIQYYNGEERAKGNILERFSAQQFPDLHSELNLSSLELGDSALYFCASSPLNRETQYFGPGTRLLVL.

This clonotype appeared a few times. This sequence joins TRBV2 and TRBJ2-5; 7 nucleotides agree with TRBD2. Per the germline V gene, CDR1 is SNHLY and CDR2 is FYNNEI. V lost 3 bases, J lost 5 bases, and 6 bases stayed unmatched. The CDR3 runs 14 residues. The CDR3 bases are TGTGCCAGCAGTGATGGGAGGGCCGCGGAGACCCAGTACTTC. It is translated as CASSDGRAAETQYF.

By share of the sample, this clonotype is medium-sized. This chain joins TRBV6-6 and TRBJ2-7, with 7 bases lining up with TRBD1. This CDR3 is 12 amino acids long. The V and J ends lost 5 bases and 6 bases, in that order; junction bases with no gene match: 4. Germline-derived CDR1 and CDR2 are MNHNY and SVGAGI (reference sequence). The chain's CDR3 is CASSPRQGEQYF. The CDR3 DNA sequence: TGTGCCAGCAGTCCCCGACAGGGCGAGCAGTACTTC.